The clone carrying this TCR beta chain was detected only a few times. This sample is drawn from a study of identical twins. Trimming pared 6 bases from V and 4 bases from J, leaving 18 bases between. The CDR3 totals 15 residues. Via MiXCR, TCRdb re-called the 5' RACE reads, giving one row per CDR3 protein. The sample shows under 300,000 distinct CDR3 sequences, more than 13% of them seen only once. This clonotype originated in a woman aged 18 to 35 in good health. Sequenced input: memory (CD45RO+) T cells sorted from blood. The chain employs TRBV12-3 or TRBV12-4 and TRBJ1-2; D gene ambiguous. As DNA, the CDR3 is TGTGCCAGCAGAGCATCGACTGACACCTCCTATGGCTACACCTTC. Protein: CASRASTDTSYGYTF.